What follows are 21 T cell receptor beta chains derived from one specimen sequenced in a study of cytomegalovirus exposure and HLA in healthy donors. PCR was performed using 60 Vbeta and 13 Jbeta primers. Some clones are missing from TCRdb's copy, which holds only in-frame ones; the method was immunoSEQ multiplex PCR. Its table records about 72,000 clones. The sample was PBMCs. These receptors all stem from a man over 45 in good health and CMV-seropositive.

The chain couples TRBV7-9 to TRBJ1-4; 9 nucleotides line up with TRBD1. V shed 3 bases and J 8 bases; nucleotides not matched to a gene: 4. The CDR3 is made up of 14 amino acids. Germline CDR1 is SEHNR and CDR2 is FQNEAQ (reference sequence). CDR3 residues: CASSFDRGSEKLFF. The DNA of the CDR3 is TGTGCCAGCAGCTTCGACAGGGGGAGCGAAAAACTGTTTTTT.

This chain uses TRBV5-4 with TRBJ2-5; D is perhaps TRBD1 (5 bases). The CDR3 spans 13 residues. Trimming stripped 0 bases from V and 4 bases from J, with 7 bases between. Germline loops: CDR1 SGHNT, CDR2 YYREEE (reference sequence). This CDR3 is CASSLDRSETQYF. CDR3 nucleotides: TGTGCCAGCAGCTTGGACAGGTCAGAGACCCAGTACTTC.

The rearrangement uses TRBV5-1 and TRBJ2-1, with 8 bases aligning to TRBD2. Germline trimming cut 1 base from V and 7 bases from J; bases unmatched to any gene: 7. This CDR3 is built from 15 residues. Germline values: CDR1 SGHRS, CDR2 YFSETQ. CDR3 sequence reads: CASSLTSGVVNEQFF. CDR3 sequence (DNA): TGCGCCAGCAGCTTGACTAGCGGAGTGGTAAATGAGCAGTTCTTC. The complete variable domain, with remaining parts taken from reference TRBV5-1 and TRBJ2-1, reads KAGVTQTPRYLIKTRGQQVTLSCSPISGHRSVSWYQQTPGQGLQFLFEYFSETQRNKGNFPGRFSGRQFSNSRSEMNVSTLELGDSALYLCASSLTSGVVNEQFFGPGTRLTVL.

The genes are TRBV30 and TRBJ1-1; D not resolved. Germline CDR1 is GTSNPN and CDR2 is SVGIG (reference sequence). The CDR3 totals 11 residues. V shed 4 bases and J shed 7 bases, with 10 bases lying between them. CDR3 in amino acids: CAWIRTYEAFF. The DNA for the CDR3 is TGTGCCTGGATCAGGACTTATGAAGCTTTCTTT.

Comment on this clone: The junction differs from germline at one of its ends, possibly a read error. The genes are TRBV19 and TRBJ1-5; D might be TRBD1 (6 bases). There are 15 residues in the CDR3. Germline CDR1 reads LNHDA; CDR2 reads SQIVND (reference sequence). The CDR3 sequence: CASSIAGTLYQLQHF. In DNA, the CDR3 is TGTGCCAGTAGTATAGCTGGGACACTTTATCAGCTCCAGCATTTT. The complete variable domain, with remaining parts taken from reference TRBV19 and TRBJ1-5, reads DGGITQSPKYLFRKEGQNVTLSCEQNLNHDAMYWYRQDPGQGLRLIYYSQIVNDFQKGDIAEGYSVSREKKESFPLTVTSAQKNPTAFYLCASSIAGTLYQLQHFGDGTRLSIL.

V is TRBV7-9 and J is TRBJ2-7; D perhaps matches TRBD2 (7 bases). This CDR3 is built from 16 residues. The V and J ends lost 2 bases and 2 bases respectively, with 16 bases between them. Germline V lookup: CDR1 SEHNR, CDR2 FQNEAQ (reference sequence). The CDR3 DNA is TGTGCCAGCAGCTTACTACCAGGGGAGGGTACCTACGAGCAGTACTTC. This sequence encodes CASSLLPGEGTYEQYF.

Written as DNA, the CDR3 is TGTGCCAGCAGCCCCGGGGGGACAGGTAATCAGCCCCAGCATTTT. Its protein is CASSPGGTGNQPQHF. The chain couples TRBV2 to TRBJ1-5, with TRBD1 matching 8 bases. Germline CDR1 and CDR2: SNHLY and FYNNEI. This CDR3 region has 15 residues. Germline trimming cut 6 bases from V and 4 bases from J; bases unmatched to any gene: 8.

This chain joins TRBV30 and TRBJ2-5, with TRBD1 as a possible D gene (6 bases). CDR1 and CDR2 (germline): GTSNPN, SVGIG (reference sequence). The germline V and J ends were trimmed by 0 bases and 4 bases, with 12 bases remaining between them. The CDR3 loop spans 14 amino acids. The CDR3 DNA follows: TGTGCCTGGAGTGTAAAGGGGGTAACAGAGACCCAGTACTTC. Amino acid sequence: CAWSVKGVTETQYF.

V and J are TRBV2 and TRBJ2-3, with 14 bases that match TRBD2. Per germline, CDR1 SNHLY and CDR2 FYNNEI. This CDR3 is 15 amino acids long. V lost 6 bases to trimming and J lost 4 bases; unmatched junction nucleotides: 3. In DNA, the CDR3 is TGTGCCAGCAGAGGACTAGCGGGGGGTCCAGATACGCAGTATTTT. It yields the protein CASRGLAGGPDTQYF.

The V call is TRBV7-9, the J call TRBJ2-1, with D possibly matching TRBD1 (5 bases). This CDR3 is built from 14 residues. The V end was cut by 7 bases, the J end by 2 bases, with 12 bases between. The germline V gene has CDR1 SEHNR and CDR2 FQNEAQ (reference sequence). Here the CDR3 DNA reads TGTGCCAGCACTCCAGGGAACACCTACAATGAGCAGTTCTTC. This translates into CASTPGNTYNEQFF.

V and J are TRBV5-6 and TRBJ2-5; 10 positions agree with TRBD1. The V gene end was trimmed by 4 bases and the J gene end by 10 bases; junction bases not matched to a gene: 16. Germline loops: CDR1 SGHDT, CDR2 YYEEEE. This CDR3 contains 16 residues. CDR3 DNA: TGTGCCAGCAGCATCGGTATCGGACAGGGGGAGGGGGTCCAGTACTTC. This gives the protein CASSIGIGQGEGVQYF.

V is TRBV5-6 and J is TRBJ2-3; D is undetermined. The CDR3 has 16 amino acids. Germline CDR1 reads SGHDT; CDR2 reads YYEEEE. The V and J ends lost 4 bases and 0 bases respectively, with 15 bases between them. The CDR3 loop is CASSLSSFSSTDTQYF. In DNA, the CDR3 is TGTGCCAGCAGCCTTTCGAGCTTCTCTAGCACAGATACGCAGTATTTT.

The chain is built from TRBV2 and TRBJ1-5; 7 nucleotides match TRBD1. V was pared by 7 bases and J by 1 base, with 7 bases of the junction left unmatched. Germline-derived CDR1 and CDR2 are SNHLY and FYNNEI. This CDR3 contains 15 residues. The CDR3 spells CASTLGGGSNQPQHF. The CDR3 nucleotides read TGTGCCAGCACATTAGGGGGCGGGAGCAATCAGCCCCAGCATTTT.

The chain carries TRBV18 and TRBJ1-1; D ambiguous. The germline CDR1 and CDR2 sequences are KGHSH and LQKENI. The CDR3 extends over 13 amino acids. V was trimmed by 0 bases and J by 7 bases, leaving 9 bases between them. The CDR3 DNA sequence: TGTGCCAGCTCACCACCCGGCGGGAGTGAAGCTTTCTTT. Translating it yields CASSPPGGSEAFF.

CDR3 sequence: CASSPQSGETQYF. The CDR3, as DNA: TGTGCCAGCTCACCACAATCCGGAGAGACCCAGTACTTC. The V and J genes are TRBV18 and TRBJ2-5; D is uncertain. Between the trimmed V and J ends, which lost 1 base and 4 bases, there was a span of 7 bases. In germline, CDR1 is KGHSH, CDR2 LQKENI. The length of the CDR3 is 13 residues.

The CDR3 spells CASSRDSAYEQYF. Written as DNA, the CDR3 is TGTGCCAGCAGCCGGGACTCCGCCTACGAGCAGTACTTC. The chain is built from TRBV14 and TRBJ2-7; D perhaps matches TRBD2 (6 bases). CDR3 size: 13 residues. CDR1 is SGHDN, CDR2 FVKESK, per germline. The ends were cut back, 4 bases at V and 2 bases at J, with 9 bases in the middle.

The genes are TRBV11-2 and TRBJ2-2, with TRBD1 identical over 8 bases. The V gene's germline CDR1 is SGHAT and CDR2 FQNNGV. The CDR3 is made up of 16 amino acids. With 5 bases clipped from V and 8 bases from J, the junction kept 13 bases outside the gene matches. CDR3 protein: CASSLRDRRTHGELFF. The DNA for the CDR3 is TGTGCCAGCAGCCTAAGGGACAGGAGAACCCATGGGGAGCTGTTTTTT.

The chain uses TRBV5-3 and TRBJ1-5; 7 nucleotides line up with TRBD1. TRBV5-3 is noted as an ORF with a role that remains uncertain. V trimming: 0 bases; J trimming: 7 bases; junction bases outside the gene matches: 4. The CDR3 runs to 14 residues. CDR3 sequence: CARSLGTGGQPQHF. The CDR3 region has the DNA TGTGCCAGAAGCTTGGGGACAGGTGGGCAGCCCCAGCATTTT.

V is TRBV15 and J is TRBJ1-1, with D possibly being TRBD1 (5 bases). The CDR3 totals 14 residues. Germline CDR1 LNHNV, CDR2 YYDKDF (reference sequence). Trimming stripped 8 bases from V and 0 bases from J, with 13 bases between. CDR3 sequence reads: CATSRQYLNTEAFF. CDR3 DNA sequence: TGTGCCACCTCCCGACAGTACTTGAACACTGAAGCTTTCTTT.

The chain recombines TRBV18 with TRBJ1-5, with D hard to call. Germline lookup yields CDR1 KGHSH and CDR2 LQKENI. The CDR3 extends over 12 amino acids. The ends were cut back, 5 bases at V and 3 bases at J, with 5 bases in the middle. The CDR3 nucleotides are TGTGCCAGCTCATCTAACAATCAGCCCCAGCATTTT. Encoded protein: CASSSNNQPQHF.

V and J are TRBV5-5 and TRBJ1-2, with TRBD1 matching 8 bases. Germline V gene data show CDR1 as SGHKS and CDR2 as YYEKEE (reference sequence). CDR3 length: 13 amino acids. Trimming removed 4 bases from V and 7 bases from J; junction bases left unmatched: 6. The CDR3 DNA reads TGTGCCAGCAGCGGGGGGGACAGGCGTGGCTACACCTTC. As protein: CASSGGDRRGYTF.